Presented here are 15 T cell receptor beta chains from one specimen sequenced in a study of human T cells and chemical hapten exposure. Time point meaning: healthy volunteer bleed at 6 weeks. Unfractionated whole blood was the source from which total RNA was extracted. TCRdb reanalysed the RACE reads using MiXCR and keeps one entry per CDR3 protein. Here the sample spans approximately 79,000 distinct CDR3 sequences, about 8.6% being singletons. Sample: whole blood. The receptors stem from a male donor in good health. Some clones in this sample may be carry-over from other donors' samples.

This clonotype appeared a few times. This chain connects TRBV24-1 to TRBJ2-5; either TRBD1 or TRBD2 may fit D (5 bases each). V gave up 4 bases and J gave up 1 base, with 12 bases separating them. CDR1 KGHDR and CDR2 SFDVKD come from the germline V gene. This CDR3 is built from 15 residues. CDR3 in DNA: TGTGCCACCAGTGACACCAGGGACGGCCAAGAGACCCAGTACTTC. It encodes CATSDTRDGQETQYF.

This clonotype turned up a few times. V is TRBV4-1 and J is TRBJ2-3; 7 positions agree with TRBD2. Germline-derived CDR1 and CDR2 are MGHRA and YSYEKL. J was trimmed by 4 bases and V by 1 base; bases with no gene match: 5. The CDR3 is made up of 15 amino acids. In DNA, the CDR3 is TGCGCCAGCAGCCAAGGAAGGGCGGGGGCAGATACGCAGTATTTT. It translates to CASSQGRAGADTQYF.

The chain recombines TRBV5-1 with TRBJ1-2; no firm D call. There are 11 residues in the CDR3. Per germline, CDR1 SGHRS and CDR2 YFSETQ. Deletions cut 8 bases from V and 5 bases from J, with 10 bases between. The chain's CDR3 is CASSGFYGYTF. The CDR3 region has the DNA TGCGCCAGTTCGGGTTTTTATGGCTACACCTTC. Full variable domain (missing parts from reference TRBV5-1 and TRBJ1-2): KAGVTQTPRYLIKTRGQQVTLSCSPISGHRSVSWYQQTPGQGLQFLFEYFSETQRNKGNFPGRFSGRQFSNSRSEMNVSTLELGDSALYLCASSGFYGYTFGSGTRLTVV.

This clonotype was observed many times. This rearrangement joins TRBV7-9 to TRBJ1-4, with unresolved D. This CDR3 contains 16 residues. Per the germline V gene, CDR1 is SEHNR and CDR2 is FQNEAQ (reference sequence). V lost 4 bases, J lost 2 bases, and 14 bases lay in between. As DNA, the CDR3 is TGTGCCAGCAGCTCGGACTCGGCGGCGACTAATGAAAAACTGTTTTTT. As protein: CASSSDSAATNEKLFF.

The sample holds a few counts of this clonotype. This chain joins TRBV5-1 and TRBJ2-4; D not resolved. CDR1 is SGHRS and CDR2 is YFSETQ in the germline V gene. Trimming left V 0 bases short and J 4 bases short, with 5 bases between. The length of the CDR3 is 13 residues. The DNA of the CDR3 is TGCGCCAGCAGCTTGGCTACAAAAAACATTCAGTACTTC. It encodes CASSLATKNIQYF.

This clonotype has just a few counts. The CDR3 reads CASSLKTGGLANEKLFF. DNA for the CDR3: TGTGCCAGCAGCCTAAAGACAGGGGGGTTAGCTAATGAAAAACTGTTTTTT. V and J are TRBV27 and TRBJ1-4; 9 positions match TRBD1. With V trimmed by 6 bases and J by 3 bases, 11 bases remained unmatched. The CDR3 length is 17 residues. From germline, CDR1 is MNHEY and CDR2 SMNVEV (reference sequence). Combining the CDR3 with reference TRBV27 and TRBJ1-4 gives the whole variable domain EAQVTQNPRYLITVTGKKLTVTCSQNMNHEYMSWYRQDPGLGLRQIYYSMNVEVTDKGDVPEGYKVSRKEKRNFPLILESPSPNQTSLYFCASSLKTGGLANEKLFFGSGTQLSVL.

This rearrangement joins TRBV11-2 to TRBJ2-1; TRBD1 aligns across 7 bases. CDR1 and CDR2 from the germline V gene are SGHAT and FQNNGV. CDR3 length: 15 residues. V lost 2 bases and J lost 6; bases outside the gene matches: 7. The CDR3, as DNA: TGTGCCAGCAGCTTACTTTCGGGACAGAGCAATGAGCAGTTCTTC. Translated: CASSLLSGQSNEQFF.

The V and J genes are TRBV5-1 and TRBJ1-4, with TRBD1 matching 9 bases. The CDR3 extends over 14 amino acids. From germline, CDR1 is SGHRS and CDR2 YFSETQ. Trimming took 5 bases from V and 7 from J; bases not matched to a gene: 6. The chain's CDR3 is CASSYSGQGEKLFF. The CDR3 bases are TGCGCCAGCAGTTACTCGGGACAGGGTGAAAAACTGTTTTTT.

This chain links TRBV27 with TRBJ2-3, with D unclear. The germline gives CDR1 MNHEY, CDR2 SMNVEV (reference sequence). V dropped 0 bases and J dropped 2 bases, with 3 bases sitting between them. The CDR3 extends over 13 amino acids. CDR3 nucleotide sequence: TGTGCCAGCAGTTTATCCCTCACAGATACGCAGTATTTT. The encoded protein is CASSLSLTDTQYF.

This clonotype has a handful of counts. The chain combines TRBV7-2 with TRBJ2-3, with D possibly being TRBD2 (6 bases). V was cut by 3 bases and J by 1 base, with 17 bases left in between. This CDR3 is built from 17 residues. CDR1 is SGHTA, CDR2 FQGNSA, per germline. The CDR3 is CASSFEVWPSGTDTQYF. CDR3 bases: TGTGCCAGCAGCTTCGAGGTCTGGCCTAGCGGCACAGATACGCAGTATTTT.

This clonotype was seen a handful of times. As DNA, the CDR3 is TGTGCCAGCAGTCCCCAGTACGGAGGGGGAGGCTACACCTTC. This encodes CASSPQYGGGGYTF. The rearrangement joins TRBV27 to TRBJ1-2; maybe TRBD1 (6 bases). CDR1 and CDR2 (germline): MNHEY, SMNVEV (reference sequence). V lost 5 bases and J lost 8, with 18 bases in between. This CDR3 has 14 amino acids.

Many counts were recorded for this clonotype. The genes are TRBV18 and TRBJ2-5; D is possibly TRBD2 (5 bases). Between the trimmed V and J ends, which lost 3 bases and 2 bases, there was a span of 10 bases. This CDR3 region has 14 residues. Germline V gene sequence: CDR1 KGHSH, CDR2 LQKENI. This chain's CDR3 is CASSPARVQETQYF. In DNA form, the CDR3 reads TGTGCCAGCTCACCGGCGAGGGTACAAGAGACCCAGTACTTC.

This clonotype showed up many times. The chain links TRBV2 to TRBJ1-2; the D gene is possibly TRBD1 (5 bases). Germline V gene sequence: CDR1 SNHLY, CDR2 FYNNEI. This CDR3 has 13 amino acids. Trimming left V 4 bases short and J 7 bases short, with 13 bases between. The CDR3 reads CASSARGEGGYTF. CDR3 coding DNA: TGTGCCAGCAGTGCAAGGGGAGAAGGTGGCTACACCTTC.

The chain is built from TRBV11-2 and TRBJ2-7, with 12 bases that match TRBD1. There are 14 residues in the CDR3. From germline, CDR1 is SGHAT and CDR2 FQNNGV. V was clipped by 4 bases and J by 6 bases; unmatched bases: 4. The DNA of the CDR3 is TGTGCCAGCAGCTCGGGACAGGGGGCCGTCGAGCAGTACTTC. Its translation is CASSSGQGAVEQYF.

This clonotype has only a few counts. The chain joins TRBV27 to TRBJ2-7; D may match TRBD1 or TRBD2 (5 bases each). The CDR3 sequence is 14 residues long. Germline CDR1 reads MNHEY; CDR2 reads SMNVEV (reference sequence). Trimming removed 2 bases at V and 4 bases at J, with 12 bases between. In DNA form, the CDR3 reads TGTGCCAGCAGTTTAAGAGGGACGGGGTACGAGCAGTACTTC. Translating gives CASSLRGTGYEQYF.